This TCR beta chain was sequenced in a study of shared clonotypes between healthy human individuals. Study-level results: Clonotype sharing among donors was thought likely to change with sequencing depth. Shared across a handful of donors were about 4.6% of the naive CD4 clonotypes. Only blood underwent sampling, and tissue repertoires likely differ.

The CDR3 runs to 15 residues. V was pared by 4 bases and J by 1 base, with 5 bases of the junction left unmatched. A word on this clone: Its specificity is unknown.

Repertoires were generated with immunoSEQ multiplex PCR, while TCRdb's copy carries only in-frame clones and drops some. The sample yields fewer than 700,000 clones, roughly 96% seen once. CD45RO negativity and positive selection for CCR7 defined naive CD8 cells, a population that excluded terminally differentiated effector memory CD45RA+ cells. Donation came from healthy HIV-negative adults that had no recent acute infections or vaccinations. Sequenced material: naive CD8+ T cells sorted from blood. The clonotype originates from a woman younger than 45 in good health. The chain has TRBV23-1 and TRBJ2-7, with TRBD1 matching over 9 bases. TRBV23-1 falls under the ORF class, with uncertain function. CDR3 DNA sequence: TGCGCCAGCAGTCGAACCGGGACAGGGTCCTACGAGCAGTACTTC. Its translation: CASSRTGTGSYEQYF.